This TCR beta chain was captured in a study of cytomegalovirus exposure and HLA in healthy donors (TCRdb year 2017). Study-wide context: An earlier analysis of 550 to 700 of the donors reported 250 to 350 Gb of sequence data and 117 million unique TCR beta sequences from about 180 million T cells. About 310 gigabases of sequencing data and some 85 million unique TCR sequences were included in an early release covering around 600 HLA-typed donors. Of the 300 to 450 genotyped donors, 81% were placed in the genetic ancestry cluster associated with self-reported Caucasian donors. The study aimed to test whether signatures of past pathogen exposure could be identified by cataloging public T cell receptors. Using immunosequencing, the study profiled T cell repertoires from about 620 subjects and related those repertoires to cytomegalovirus serostatus. Along with the roughly 670-subject first cohort, a separate validation cohort of some 130 different subjects was used. To predict cytomegalovirus infection status, the study combined high-throughput TCR immunosequencing, statistical association of individual TCRs with disease status, and machine learning. A later analysis re-examined previously published TCR beta repertoires from just over 650 donors and added high-resolution HLA genotyping to investigate patterns of TCR occurrence. The later analysis used no new phenotypic data to find candidate immune exposures, relying instead on TCR beta sequences and their occurrence across donors. To decide whether each TCR beta V gene segment behaved as functional or pseudogenic, an earlier analysis of 587 of the donors relied on high-throughput TCR beta sequencing. Donor age, sex, ethnicity and CMV serostatus were collected together with the repertoire data. In a later genetic analysis, genome-wide SNP genotypes for about 55% of the 666 donors were used, and that subset was treated as a discovery cohort. All discovery cohort repertoires had been generated using a single sequencing platform. Class I and class II HLA loci were covered by the typing at four-digit resolution. The number of typed donors differed by locus: about 620-630 for A, B, C, DRB1 and DQB1; about 520 for DQA1; approximately 610 for DPA1; and approximately 450 for DPB1. Because of strong linkage in the cohort, four or five DR-DQ haplotypes were treated as single units for association and clustering. Among roughly 400 genotyped donors of the cohort, an average of approximately 220,000 unique TCR beta nucleotide sequences was sequenced per donor, of which about 18% were non-productive.

Libraries were built with the immunoSEQ multiplex PCR assay. The multiplex PCR relied on a mix of 60 forward primers for TCR Vbeta segments and 13 reverse primers for TCR Jbeta segments. The CDR3 region of rearranged TCR beta genes was amplified from genomic DNA with a multiplex PCR assay. On the Illumina HiSeq System, the amplified TCR beta libraries were sequenced as 87-base-pair reads. Turning to the authors' computational methods: In a later analysis, about 80 million unique TCR beta chains were counted across the approximately 620 repertoires, and around 11 million of these chains were shared by at least two donors. A nearest-neighbor algorithm error-corrected the raw reads and collapsed the reads into unique sequences, merging closely related sequences to remove PCR and sequencing errors. Alignment of CDR3 sequences to IMGT reference sequences was used to assign V, D and J gene segments. Each retained sequence needed at least a six-nucleotide match to both a V gene segment and a J gene segment. Rearrangements were classified as productive when the CDR3 lacked stop codons and remained in frame with V and J, and all other rearrangements were classified as non-productive. Following IMGT convention, CDR3 was defined as the stretch from the second conserved V-encoded cysteine to the conserved J-encoded phenylalanine. The earlier analysis of about 610 of the donors excluded any sequence lacking an unambiguous match to a single V gene segment. An earlier analysis of fewer than 650 of the donors classified V segments as functional when productive rearrangements were above 56.7% and as segregating when the standard deviation between donors was above 5%. To diagnose cytomegalovirus status from the catalog of TCR beta chain sequences, a statistical classification framework was built. In a later analysis, TCR nucleotide sequences were compared against IMGT/GENE-DB human TR gene sequences so that V and J genes could be assigned. In a later analysis, CDR3 sequences and most-parsimonious VDJ recombination scenarios were assigned using the TCRdist pipeline. In a later analysis, every TCR beta chain was defined by the combination of its CDR3 amino acid sequence and its V-gene family, and reads without a unique V-gene family were dropped. To address suspected cross-contamination and a sequencing artifact, a later analysis removed over 500 highly shared, low-generation-probability nucleotide sequences. In a later analysis, a clonal expansion index was calculated for each public chain from normalized within-repertoire ranks of inferred template counts. In a later analysis, generation probabilities were computed with a VDJ recombination model fitted to out-of-frame rearrangements, and the resulting probabilities were checked against IGoR. Hypergeometric tests were used in a later analysis to score TCR-TCR, TCR-HLA and TCR-CMV co-occurrence, with a repertoire-size bias correction applied to the TCR pairs. To estimate false discovery rates, a later analysis permuted the HLA or CMV assignments 20 times. In a later analysis, co-occurring TCRs were grouped using DBSCAN, and TCRdist sequence similarity was added for clustering within HLA-allele-positive subsets. For co-occurrence clustering, repertoires with fewer than 30,000 or more than 120,000 public chains were excluded, along with four or five repertoires with anomalous nucleotide sharing. The table comes from immuneACCESS by way of TCRdb, which keeps in-frame sequences with V and J called. Part of the clones is missing from these tables; in studies checked, under half for an unresolved V gene and the rest for unknown reasons. Clone size and the V and J calls come from that table; the DNA yielded D and trimming. Within this sample are some 170,000 clones, with more than 75% of them counted one time only. 9.5% to 10% of the sample rests with the top ten.

The cohort comprised 710 or so healthy bone marrow donors. At the time of sampling, all cohort members were nominally healthy, though unrecorded immune exposures were likely present. The donor was CMV seropositive and belonged to the group of 250 to 350 seropositive cohort members. Each donor provided a peripheral blood sample, and peripheral blood mononuclear cells were used for TCR beta sequencing. The Qiagen DNeasy Blood Extraction Kit was used to extract genomic DNA from the blood cell samples. Regarding this clone: No antigen is known for it. Base qualities are not recorded, but no much larger clone differs from it by a single base.

Findings and caveats that apply to the study as a whole: Only TCR beta chains were sequenced in this cohort, and the absence of alpha or paired-chain data limited detectable features. The earlier analysis of 587 of the donors excluded some 16 rarely observed V segments, including chromosome 9 orphons, because counts were too low. In the study, roughly 160 TCR beta chains were listed as associated with cytomegalovirus. In a later analysis, TCR association rates were found to vary across HLA loci, with the most associated TCRs seen for DRB1 alleles and the fewest for HLA-C alleles. Across donors, most TCR sequences were observed very rarely, whereas some public TCRs were present in many individuals. The authors suggested that the approach could potentially be extended to other disease states and immunological phenotypes. Compared with equally common non-associated chains, HLA-associated TCR beta chains in a later analysis were more clonally expanded and had lower generation probabilities. Presence/absence analyses assumed roughly uniform sequencing depth across donors, an assumption that may not hold. A few of the identified cytomegalovirus-associated TCR beta chains were confirmed in vitro to be specific for cytomegalovirus antigens. The sequencing pipeline was judged likely to have produced a cluster of highly shared sequence variants as a technical artifact. Cytomegalovirus status was reported to be diagnosed by the classifier with high specificity and sensitivity in both the original and validation cohorts. Because HLA typing was missing for some donors at each locus, association tests included only the typed subset. When HLA alleles, especially DR and DQ, strongly co-occurred, TCR associations were difficult to assign to individual alleles. Linkage disequilibrium might explain the correlated functional status among segregating V segments, but an unknown experimental factor could not be excluded. A further reported finding was that TCR beta sequences accurately predicted the HLA-A and HLA-B alleles for most subjects in the first cohort. In an earlier analysis of over 550 of the donors, most TCR beta V segments were observed in productive rearrangements about 90% or about 30% of the time, broadly matching IMGT annotations. Because the 87-base-pair reads could not distinguish some IMGT-functional V segments, including TRBV6-2 and TRBV6-3, those segments were excluded. In a later analysis, about 16,000 TCR beta sequences were associated with specific HLA alleles at a false discovery rate of 0.05. In a later analysis, most CMV-associated TCR beta chains were found to appear HLA-restricted, with HLA associations seemingly driven largely by CMV exposure. The only immune exposure information available for the cohort was CMV serostatus. An association between a missense DCLRE1C variant and V-gene and J-gene trimming of TCR beta chains was found in a later genetic analysis and replicated in an independent cohort. According to a later analysis, parvovirus B19, influenza, CMV and Epstein-Barr virus appeared linked to several top co-occurrence clusters. A later genetic analysis reported fewer N-insertions in productive TCRs among donors in an Asian-associated ancestry cluster than the 666-donor mean.

V is pruned by 2 bases and J by 2 bases, leaving 4 bases of the junction without a gene match. Taken from cysteine to phenylalanine, the CDR3 has 15 residues. Just the 45-base CDR3 DNA is kept, in frame starting at base 1. As encoded in the germline V gene (reference sequence), CDR1 is LNHDA while CDR2 is SQIVND. The chain is made from TRBV19 and TRBJ2-3; TRBD1 matches 7 bases in the middle. The specimen was PBMCs. The receptor was isolated from a man younger than 30 in good health and CMV-seropositive. The DNA sequence follows: TGTGCCAGTAGTATATCGGGACAGCCCACAGATACGCAGTATTTT. Its translation is CASSISGQPTDTQYF.